Below, 24 T cell receptor beta chains from the same sample are listed, as sequenced in a study of monozygotic twins with inflammatory bowel disease. No DNA is given; TCRdb re-called the 5' RACE reads and lists each CDR3 protein once. The sample table sets out 160,000 or so distinct CDR3 sequences. The sequenced material came from blood. These receptor sequences come from a human donor with ulcerative colitis or Crohn's disease, or a healthy co-twin of an affected twin (not recorded which).

The chain combines TRBV20-1 with TRBJ2-3; TCRdb picks TRBD2, but there is no DNA to check that call. Germline lookup yields CDR1 DFQATT and CDR2 SNEGSKA (reference sequence). The CDR3 has 15 residues. The CDR3 protein is CGAKPLTSSQDTQYF.

The V gene is TRBV12-3 or TRBV12-4, the J gene TRBJ2-7; TCRdb gives TRBD1 as the D gene, but with no DNA this cannot be confirmed. The CDR3 has 15 residues. CDR3 region: CASSLGGGRSYEQYF.

The V and J genes are TRBV2 and TRBJ2-3; TCRdb's assignment of TRBD2 cannot be checked, as there is no DNA. The CDR3 runs to 17 residues. Germline assignment: CDR1 SNHLY and CDR2 FYNNEI. CDR3 sequence: CASSGEEREGRSDTQYF.

The chain couples TRBV12-3 or TRBV12-4 to TRBJ1-4. This CDR3 has 13 amino acids. CDR3 loop: CASSLNSLEKLFF.

CDR3 sequence: CASTLDGSASHYGYTF. V is TRBV5-1 and J is TRBJ1-2. Per the germline V gene, CDR1 is SGHRS and CDR2 is YFSETQ. The CDR3 sequence is 16 residues long.

The V gene is TRBV7-8, the J gene TRBJ2-1; TCRdb's D call, TRBD1, is unchecked because there is no DNA. The CDR3 sequence is 13 residues long. CDR1 is SGHVS, CDR2 FQNEAQ, per germline. CDR3 sequence reads: CAASPHNRGEQFF.

V and J are TRBV5-6 and TRBJ2-1; without DNA, the TCRdb call of TRBD2 cannot be checked. Germline V gene sequence: CDR1 SGHDT, CDR2 YYEEEE. CDR3 length equals 16 residues. Here the CDR3 reads CASSWRTSGRLDEQFF.

J is TRBJ2-2 and V is TRBV12-3 or TRBV12-4; TCRdb's D call, TRBD1, is unchecked because there is no DNA. CDR3 length: 15 amino acids. The CDR3 here is CASSLKGGHTGELFF.

V gene TRBV15 combines with J gene TRBJ2-3; the TCRdb D gene call, TRBD2, has no DNA to confirm it. This CDR3 is built from 16 residues. From germline, CDR1 is LNHNV and CDR2 YYDKDF (reference sequence). The chain's CDR3 is CATSRDLAGATDTQYF.

This clonotype ranks as medium-sized in terms of frequency. This chain uses TRBV3-1 with TRBJ1-1; TCRdb gives TRBD1 as the D gene, but with no DNA this cannot be confirmed. Germline V CDR1 and CDR2: LGHDT, YNNKEL (reference sequence). The CDR3 runs to 15 residues. The CDR3 is CASSQADRGHTEAFF.

The gene calls are TRBV6-2 or TRBV6-3 and TRBJ2-7; TCRdb indicates TRBD2, and absent DNA this call remains unverified. The CDR3 totals 14 residues. Germline V gene data show CDR1 as MNHEY and CDR2 as SVGEGT. The CDR3 reads CASSLGDLTYEQYF.

The chain joins TRBV19 to TRBJ1-1. This CDR3 has 14 amino acids. The germline V gene encodes CDR1 LNHDA and CDR2 SQIVND (reference sequence). This chain's CDR3 is CASSEYSKNTEAFF.

The chain couples TRBV29-1 to TRBJ2-7; TCRdb lists TRBD1, though no DNA is available to test this call. Germline lookup yields CDR1 SQVTM and CDR2 ANQGSEA. CDR3 length: 14 residues. CDR3: CSVDRTGGSYEQYF.

The rearrangement joins TRBV7-8 to TRBJ2-7; TCRdb calls TRBD1, which cannot be checked without DNA. The CDR3 covers 14 residues. CDR1 and CDR2 from the germline V gene are SGHVS and FQNEAQ. The CDR3: CASSFQTGIYEQYF.

V and J are TRBV15 and TRBJ2-7. The CDR3 has 15 residues. Germline CDR1 and CDR2: LNHNV and YYDKDF (reference sequence). CDR3 in amino acids: CATSRDPVKYYEQYF.

The rearrangement joins TRBV2 to TRBJ1-5; as DNA is missing, the TRBD1 call by TCRdb cannot be tested. Germline CDR1 is SNHLY and CDR2 is FYNNEI. The CDR3 runs to 13 residues. CDR3 region: CASSRGANQPQHF.

This rearrangement joins TRBV5-1 to TRBJ2-1. Germline V CDR1 and CDR2: SGHRS, YFSETQ. CDR3 length: 14 residues. The CDR3 loop reads CASSLSTVVNEQFF.

The rearrangement uses TRBV6-1 and TRBJ1-3; TCRdb designates TRBD1, a call that cannot be tested without DNA. Germline CDR1 and CDR2: MNHNS and SASEGT. This CDR3 is built from 15 residues. The CDR3 reads CASTRTGSSGNTIYF.

The chain has TRBV4-2 and TRBJ2-1; lacking DNA, the TRBD2 call made by TCRdb goes unchecked. Per germline, CDR1 LGHNA and CDR2 YNFKEQ. This CDR3 has 16 residues. The CDR3 loop reads CASSPAGLLSADEQFF.

The chain employs TRBV7-2 and TRBJ2-1; with no DNA, the TCRdb D assignment of TRBD2 cannot be verified. The CDR3 is 15 residues long. Germline CDR1 SGHTA, CDR2 FQGNSA. The CDR3 protein is CASSKSGRARFEQFF.

This rearrangement joins TRBV5-6 to TRBJ2-5; TCRdb's D call of TRBD2 is untestable without DNA. Germline values: CDR1 SGHDT, CDR2 YYEEEE. CDR3 length equals 13 residues. CDR3 in amino acids: CASSPGPVETQYF.

This CDR3 is CSGTPNTGELFF. This chain joins TRBV20-1 and TRBJ2-2; TCRdb's D call, TRBD1, is unchecked because there is no DNA. This CDR3 region has 12 residues. The germline V gene encodes CDR1 DFQATT and CDR2 SNEGSKA (reference sequence).

The chain recombines TRBV19 with TRBJ1-1; TCRdb reports TRBD1, a call that lacks DNA to check it against. CDR3 length: 14 amino acids. Per germline, CDR1 LNHDA and CDR2 SQIVND (reference sequence). The CDR3 loop reads CASRTTGGGTEAFF.

The V gene is TRBV15, the J gene TRBJ2-5; TCRdb picks TRBD2, but there is no DNA to check that call. Germline-derived CDR1 and CDR2 are LNHNV and YYDKDF (reference sequence). There are 13 residues in the CDR3. The CDR3 spells CATRGSGSETQYF. The whole variable domain, remainder taken from reference TRBV15 and TRBJ2-5, is DAMVIQNPRYQVTQFGKPVTLSCSQTLNHNVMYWYQQKSSQAPKLLFHYYDKDFNNEADTPDNFQSRRPNTSFCFLDIRSPGLGDTAMYLCATRGSGSETQYFGPGTRLLVL.